The source of this T cell receptor (beta chain) is a study of Ad26.COV2.S vaccination and SARS-CoV-2 variants. About the study: The Ad26.COV2.S arm of the COV1001 trial was where the donor was placed. Intramuscular Ad26.COV2.S at 5x10^10 or 1x10^11 viral particles. Study results and caveats: Spike-specific TCR breadth was greater after Ad26.COV2.S than placebo.

Treatment described: roughly 20 received Ad26.COV2.S at low or high dose, single or two shots; about five received placebo; per-sample allocation not given. Day 63 after the first vaccine or placebo injection was the time point for sampling. Participants' vaccine, an Ad26 vector, delivered Wuhan-strain SARS-CoV-2 spike. About this clone itself: The antigen is not known.

With V trimmed by 5 bases and J by 9 bases, 11 bases remained unmatched. CDR1 is SGHTA and CDR2 is FQGNSA in the germline V gene. The CDR3 runs 15 residues. Here immunoSEQ multiplex PCR was the method, and the copy in TCRdb shows in-frame clones only, minus some. The table includes about 480,000 clones, roughly 89% detected once. This sequence was found in a person between 18 and 65 years old who received the Ad26.COV2.S COVID-19 vaccine or a placebo. V is TRBV7-2 and J is TRBJ2-3; 10 nucleotides match TRBD2. The starting material was peripheral blood, obtained in a trial of Ad26.COV2.S vaccine versus placebo. The CDR3 loop is CASSQRSGRVETQYF. The CDR3 region has the DNA TGTGCCAGCAGCCAGAGGAGCGGGAGGGTGGAGACGCAGTATTTT.